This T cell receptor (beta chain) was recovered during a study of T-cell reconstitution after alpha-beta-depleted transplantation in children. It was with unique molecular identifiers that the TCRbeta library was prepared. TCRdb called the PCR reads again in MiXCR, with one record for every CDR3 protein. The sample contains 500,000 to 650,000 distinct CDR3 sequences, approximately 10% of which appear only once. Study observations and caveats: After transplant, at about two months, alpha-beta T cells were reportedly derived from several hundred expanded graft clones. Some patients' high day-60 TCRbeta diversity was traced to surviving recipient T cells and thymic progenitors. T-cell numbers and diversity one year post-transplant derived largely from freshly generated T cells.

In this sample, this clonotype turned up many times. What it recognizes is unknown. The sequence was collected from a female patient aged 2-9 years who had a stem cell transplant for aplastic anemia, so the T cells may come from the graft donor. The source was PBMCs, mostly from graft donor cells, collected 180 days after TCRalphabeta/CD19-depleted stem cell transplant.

CDR3 region: CSAQRRGRNEAFF. Written as DNA, the CDR3 is TGCAGCGCCCAGCGCAGGGGGCGAAATGAAGCTTTCTTT. The chain combines TRBV29-1 with TRBJ1-1, with 8 bases fitting TRBD1. Looked up from germline, CDR1 is SQVTM and CDR2 is ANQGSEA. V was pared by 7 bases and J by 7 bases, with 11 bases of the junction left unmatched. CDR3 size: 13 residues. The entire variable domain, with the rest obtained from reference TRBV29-1 and TRBJ1-1, is as follows: SAVISQKPSRDICQRGTSLTIQCQVDSQVTMMFWYRQQPGQSLTLIATANQGSEATYESGFVIDKFPISRPNLTFSTLTVSNMSPEDSSIYLCSAQRRGRNEAFFGQGTRLTVV.